The 10 T cell receptor beta chains below all came from one sample that was sequenced in a study of blood T cell repertoires in COVID-19. This table comes from immunoSEQ multiplex PCR, and its TCRdb copy is limited to in-frame clones, with some not included. The sample contains under 200,000 clones, roughly 77% of which appear only once. Material: peripheral blood. All receptors derive from a woman aged 40 to 50 with COVID-19, enrolled during active disease.

The chain has TRBV5-6 and TRBJ2-7; D possibly corresponds to TRBD1 (5 bases). V was shortened by 2 bases and J by 3 bases, with 9 bases between the two germline ends. The V gene's germline CDR1 is SGHDT and CDR2 YYEEEE. The CDR3 length is 13 residues. The CDR3, as DNA: TGTGCCAGCAGCTTTAGTAGGGGCTACGAGCAGTACTTC. Its protein is CASSFSRGYEQYF.

V and J are TRBV5-1 and TRBJ2-5, with 9 bases aligning to TRBD1. CDR3 length equals 16 residues. The J segment lost 5 bases and the V segment lost 4 bases, leaving 12 bases of the junction unmatched. CDR1 is SGHRS, CDR2 YFSETQ, per germline. The CDR3 DNA sequence: TGCGCCAGCAGCGTGTCCGGGACAGGGATCGTGGAGACCCAGTACTTC. It specifies CASSVSGTGIVETQYF. Variable domain in full (rest from reference TRBV5-1 and TRBJ2-5): KAGVTQTPRYLIKTRGQQVTLSCSPISGHRSVSWYQQTPGQGLQFLFEYFSETQRNKGNFPGRFSGRQFSNSRSEMNVSTLELGDSALYLCASSVSGTGIVETQYFGPGTRLLVL.

The chain joins TRBV7-8 to TRBJ2-5; D not resolved. V was cut by 5 bases and J by 3 bases, with 16 bases left in between. CDR3 length: 15 amino acids. The germline gives CDR1 SGHVS, CDR2 FQNEAQ. For the CDR3, the DNA is TGTGCCAGCAGCCCAGTCCCGTCGTCTGAAGAGACCCAGTACTTC. It codes for CASSPVPSSEETQYF.

The genes are TRBV6-5 and TRBJ1-5; D is uncertain. Trimming shortened V by 6 bases and J by 6 bases, and 9 bases separated the two germline ends. The germline CDR1 and CDR2 sequences are MNHEY and SVGAGI. This CDR3 has 12 amino acids. CDR3 in DNA: TGTGCCAGCAGCAACCCGGGTCAGCCCCAGCATTTT. This codes for CASSNPGQPQHF.

This clone turned up a few times. The chain links TRBV2 to TRBJ1-4, with D hard to call. The CDR3 runs to 10 residues. Germline CDR1 and CDR2: SNHLY and FYNNEI. The V and J ends lost 7 bases and 8 bases respectively, with 5 bases between them. The CDR3 DNA reads as TGTGCCAGCATACGGGAAAAACTGTTTTTT. This gives the protein CASIREKLFF.

The chain is built from TRBV13 and TRBJ2-7, with a tentative D call TRBD2 (7 bases). Trimming removed 5 bases from V and 0 bases from J, with 17 bases in between. The length of the CDR3 is 16 residues. Germline loops: CDR1 PRHDT, CDR2 FYEKMQ (reference sequence). DNA for the CDR3: TGTGCCAGCAGCCTTCGCGGGGGCCTTAGCTCCTACGAGCAGTACTTC. It encodes CASSLRGGLSSYEQYF.

The DNA for the CDR3 is TGTGCCAGCAGTTCGCAGGCGGGTGAAAAACTGTTTTTT. Translating gives CASSSQAGEKLFF. The chain couples TRBV6-2 or TRBV6-3 to TRBJ1-4; no definite D call. Trimming shortened V by 4 bases and J by 7 bases, and 10 bases separated the two germline ends. Germline V lookup: CDR1 MNHEY, CDR2 SVGEGT. The CDR3 is 13 amino acids.

This clone was recorded once. CDR3 in DNA: TGCGCCAGCAGCTTGGACAACCAAGAGACCCAGTACTTC. Protein: CASSLDNQETQYF. The chain carries TRBV5-1 and TRBJ2-5; D gene unclear. Germline CDR1 and CDR2: SGHRS and YFSETQ. The CDR3 extends over 13 amino acids. Trimming removed 0 bases at V and 0 bases at J, with 3 bases between.

V and J are TRBV11-2 and TRBJ2-7, with TRBD2 as a possible D gene (5 bases). The CDR3 has 14 residues. Germline V lookup: CDR1 SGHAT, CDR2 FQNNGV. V lost 3 bases and J 9 bases, leaving 18 bases between the germline ends. CDR3 region: CASSFPGSVGGQYF. The CDR3, as DNA: TGTGCCAGCAGCTTTCCGGGGAGCGTAGGCGGGCAGTACTTC.

The chain recombines TRBV9 with TRBJ2-7; D unresolved. The CDR3 runs to 14 residues. Trimming took 0 bases from V and 4 from J, leaving 11 bases between them. The V gene's germline CDR1 is SGDLS and CDR2 YYNGEE. CDR3 loop: CASSVVDISYEQYF. The CDR3 coding sequence is TGTGCCAGCAGCGTAGTAGACATCTCTTACGAGCAGTACTTC. Based on the CDR3 plus reference TRBV9 and TRBJ2-7, the full variable domain is DSGVTQTPKHLITATGQRVTLRCSPRSGDLSVYWYQQSLDQGLQFLIQYYNGEERAKGNILERFSAQQFPDLHSELNLSSLELGDSALYFCASSVVDISYEQYFGPGTRLTVT.